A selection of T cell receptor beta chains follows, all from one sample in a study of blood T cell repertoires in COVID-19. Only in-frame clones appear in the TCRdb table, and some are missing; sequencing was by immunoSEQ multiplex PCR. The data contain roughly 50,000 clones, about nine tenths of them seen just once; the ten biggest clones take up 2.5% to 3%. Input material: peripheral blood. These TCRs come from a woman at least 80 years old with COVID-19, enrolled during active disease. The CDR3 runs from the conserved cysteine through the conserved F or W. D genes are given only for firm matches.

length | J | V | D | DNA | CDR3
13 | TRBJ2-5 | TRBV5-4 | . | TGTGCCAGCAGCTTGGGCGGCAGTGAGACCCAGTACTTC | CASSLGGSETQYF
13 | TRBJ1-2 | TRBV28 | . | TGTGCCAGCAGTTTACAGCAGGGGAGAGGCTACACCTTC | CASSLQQGRGYTF
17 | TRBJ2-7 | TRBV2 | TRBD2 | TGTGCCAGCAGGAGATCCGGGACTAGCGGGACGACCTACGAGCAGTACTTC | CASRRSGTSGTTYEQYF
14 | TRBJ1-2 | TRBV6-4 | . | TGTGCCAGCAGTGTGGGAGATGCTAACTATGGCTACACCTTC | CASSVGDANYGYTF
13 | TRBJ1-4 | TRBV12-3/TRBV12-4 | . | TGTGCCAGCAGATGGGTCCCGGGAGAAAAACTGTTTTTT | CASRWVPGEKLFF
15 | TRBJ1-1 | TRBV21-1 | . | TGTGCCAGCAGCAAAAAGGGGGCGCAGGACACTGAAGCTTTCTTT | CASSKKGAQDTEAFF
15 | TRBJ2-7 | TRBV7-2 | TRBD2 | TGTGCCAGCAGCTACGGGCGGGGGAGCTCCTACGAGCAGTACTTC | CASSYGRGSSYEQYF
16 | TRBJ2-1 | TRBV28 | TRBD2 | TGTGCCAGCAGTTTCCGGGGACTAGCGGGAAACAATGAGCAGTTCTTC | CASSFRGLAGNNEQFF
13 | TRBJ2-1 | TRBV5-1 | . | TGCGCCAGCAGCTTCGGCAGGGACAATGAGCAGTTCTTC | CASSFGRDNEQFF
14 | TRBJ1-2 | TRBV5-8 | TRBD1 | TGTGCCAGCCTTCGGACAGGGGGACTTAGTGGCTACACCTTC | CASLRTGGLSGYTF
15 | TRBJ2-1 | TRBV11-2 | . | TGTGCCAGCAGCCGAGGGGGAAGCTCCTACAATGAGCAGTTCTTC | CASSRGGSSYNEQFF
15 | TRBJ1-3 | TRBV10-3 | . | TGTGCCATCAAAGGCGGACTGAGCTCTGGAAACACCATATATTTT | CAIKGGLSSGNTIYF
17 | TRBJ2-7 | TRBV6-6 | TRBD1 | TGTGCCAGCAGACGAGGGGGGACAGGGGCCACCTACTACGAGCAGTACTTC | CASRRGGTGATYYEQYF
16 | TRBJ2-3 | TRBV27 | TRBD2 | TGTGCCAGCAGTCCACTGGGACTAGGTGGCACAGATACGCAGTATTTT | CASSPLGLGGTDTQYF
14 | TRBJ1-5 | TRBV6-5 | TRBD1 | TGTGCCAGCAGTTGGGGACAGAGCAATCAGCCCCAGCATTTT | CASSWGQSNQPQHF
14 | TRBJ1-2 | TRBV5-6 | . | TGTGCCAGCAGGATCAGGGGCAGTAACTATGGCTACACCTTC | CASRIRGSNYGYTF
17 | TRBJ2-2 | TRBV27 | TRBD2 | TGTGCCAGCAGTTTACCCCGACTAGCGGGAGACCCCGGGGAGCTGTTTTTT | CASSLPRLAGDPGELFF
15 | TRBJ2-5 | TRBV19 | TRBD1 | TGTGCCAGTAGGGCCGGGACAGGGGGCCGGGAGACCCAGTACTTC | CASRAGTGGRETQYF
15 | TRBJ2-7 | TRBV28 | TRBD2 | TGTGCCAGCGGGGGTAGCGGGAGTCTATCCTACGAGCAGTACTTC | CASGGSGSLSYEQYF
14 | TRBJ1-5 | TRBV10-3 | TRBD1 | TGTGCCATCAGTCAGACAGGGGGAGGTCAGCCCCAGCATTTT | CAISQTGGGQPQHF
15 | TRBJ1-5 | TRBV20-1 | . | TGCAGTGCTAGTTACCCAGCAGGGAGCAATCAGCCCCAGCATTTT | CSASYPAGSNQPQHF
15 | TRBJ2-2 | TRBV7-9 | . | TGTGCCAGCAGCCAGGGGCAGGGTTCCACCGGGGAGCTGTTTTTT | CASSQGQGSTGELFF
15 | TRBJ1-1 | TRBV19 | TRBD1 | TGTGCCAGTCGCTACGGGGACAGGACGAACACTGAAGCTTTCTTT | CASRYGDRTNTEAFF
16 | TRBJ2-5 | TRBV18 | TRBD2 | TGTGCCAGCTCCCACCAGATGACGGGAGGGATGGAGACCCAGTACTTC | CASSHQMTGGMETQYF